This T cell receptor (beta chain) was captured by sequencing in a study of control samples from healthy donors and cancer patients. Data came from immunoSEQ multiplex PCR; TCRdb stores just in-frame clones and leaves some out. Of about 95,000 clones listed, approximately 80% were seen once; the top ten hold approximately 20%. V was shortened by 3 bases and J by 4 bases, with 17 bases between the two germline ends. The CDR3 runs to 16 residues. Germline values: CDR1 SGDLS, CDR2 YYNGEE. This chain uses TRBV9 with TRBJ1-3; D may be TRBD1 (5 bases). Sequenced material: blood. This TCR derives from a man in his thirties or forties in good health. CDR3 sequence reads: CASSAPRQTGGNTIYF. The CDR3 DNA reads TGTGCCAGCAGCGCACCCCGACAGACCGGGGGAAACACCATATATTTT.